The 3 T cell receptor beta chains given below trace back to one sample, sequenced in a study of Ad26.COV2.S vaccination and SARS-CoV-2 variants. Data came from immunoSEQ multiplex PCR; TCRdb stores just in-frame clones and leaves some out. This sample carries roughly 700,000 clones, around 89% of them seen once, and the ten largest clones take over 1.3%. Treatment specified: 15 to 20 received Ad26.COV2.S at low or high dose, single or two shots; a few received placebo; per-sample allocation not given. Samples came from day 63 after the first vaccine or placebo injection. This sample comprised peripheral blood, obtained in a trial of Ad26.COV2.S vaccine versus placebo. The receptors shown here come from a person aged 18 to 59 who received the Ad26.COV2.S COVID-19 vaccine or a placebo.

There are a few counts of this clone. V is TRBV6-6 and J is TRBJ2-1; 11 bases are a match to TRBD1. Germline CDR1 and CDR2: MNHNY and SVGAGI (reference sequence). Unmatched junction bases numbered 6, after V lost 6 bases and J lost 8 bases. The CDR3 contains 14 residues. CDR3: CASRRGQGGDEQFF. The DNA for the CDR3 is TGTGCCAGCAGACGGGGACAGGGGGGAGATGAGCAGTTCTTC.

The rearrangement joins TRBV25-1 to TRBJ1-3; maybe TRBD1 (5 bases). Germline CDR1 is MGHDK and CDR2 is SYGVNS. Trimming shortened V by 5 bases and J by 2 bases, and 7 bases separated the two germline ends. The CDR3 is made up of 13 amino acids. CDR3 DNA sequence: TGTGCCAGCAGTCAGACAGCTGGAAACACCATATATTTT. Protein product: CASSQTAGNTIYF.

This rearrangement joins TRBV24-1 to TRBJ2-1, with 10 bases that match TRBD1. With V trimmed by 2 bases and J by 1 base, 4 bases remained unmatched. The CDR3 has 17 residues. Germline V lookup: CDR1 KGHDR, CDR2 SFDVKD. The CDR3 nucleotides are TGTGCCACCAGTGATTATACGGGACAGGGGTCCTACAATGAGCAGTTCTTC. Translation gives CATSDYTGQGSYNEQFF.